This T cell receptor (beta chain) was recorded in a study of blood T cell repertoires in COVID-19 (TCRdb year 2020). Context from the whole study: Samples covering the acute and convalescent phases of COVID-19 were provided by collaborators in the United States, Italy and Spain. The prospective study material was composed of cDNA or gDNA derived from T cells, B-cell-depleted T cells, or PBMCs. Deeply sampled blood TCRbeta repertoires from subjects exposed to, actively infected with, or recovered from COVID-19 were included in the dataset. The repertoires were released in a freely available public database intended as a resource for research on the immune response to SARS-CoV-2. Samples came from the ongoing ImmuneRACE study (first 160 participants) plus 1,254 subjects from 6 global collaborators. The sample metadata nearly always contained a de-identified subject ID, COVID-19 status, age in years and sex. Where available, HLA class I and class II types were taken from metadata supplied by the sample provider and were not determined by assay-based typing.

Broader findings and caveats from the paper: The amount of clinical and demographic metadata varied by source and participant and was provided uncurated.

TCRbeta CDR3 regions were amplified from genomic DNA by means of the immunoSEQ Assay, a bias-controlled multiplex PCR. Per the authors' processing: Nucleated cell counts per sample were estimated from amplification of reference gene primers within the assay. Sequence reads were collapsed and filtered to measure the absolute abundance of every unique TCRbeta CDR3 rearrangement. For each sample, productive Simpson clonality was calculated as the square root of Simpson's diversity index across productive rearrangements. Imported from immuneACCESS, the table was reduced by TCRdb to in-frame sequences with V and J called. These copies leave out some clones; in studies compared against another copy, an unresolved V gene accounts for under half, and the cause of the remainder is not known. The V and J calls and clone size are taken from that table; D and trimming were inferred from the DNA. Across this sample there are 200,000 to 250,000 clones, with nearly 90% seen only once. Of the sample, less than 14% falls within the top ten clones.

The CDR3 starts with the cysteine, ends with the phenylalanine, and has 13 residues. The DNA shown is the 39-base CDR3, in frame from base 1. The germline V gene (reference sequence) yields LNHDA for CDR1 and SQIVND for CDR2. Trimming takes 4 bases off V and 4 bases off J; junction bases not matched to a gene: 4. In the prospective study, participants were about 18 to 100 years old, resided in approximately 22 geographic areas of the United States, and were enrolled through a virtual design. To assign participants to cohorts, the prospective study relied on clinical history that participants themselves reported in a screening survey and a study questionnaire. For ImmuneRACE Cohort 3, a participant was defined as recovered based on two consecutive negative NP/OP PCR tests, clearance by a healthcare professional, or resolution of symptoms. In the prospective study, whole blood, serum and a nasopharyngeal or oropharyngeal swab were collected from each participant by mobile phlebotomists. Over a roughly two-month period, participants in the prospective study had the option of providing additional blood draws and questionnaires. Before DNA extraction, prospective study blood samples were shipped either frozen or at room temperature.

Notes on this clone: No antigen is known for it. There are no base qualities to consult, and no much larger clone falls within one base.

This receptor was taken from a man aged 25 to 45 who had recovered from COVID-19. In this chain, TRBV19 is recombined with TRBJ2-7; TRBD1 fits 7 bases in the junction. Sequencing was done on a sample of PBMCs or T cells enriched from blood (not recorded which). The base sequence is TGTGCCAGTAGTAGGGACAGTGATTACGAGCAGTACTTC. It codes for CASSRDSDYEQYF.